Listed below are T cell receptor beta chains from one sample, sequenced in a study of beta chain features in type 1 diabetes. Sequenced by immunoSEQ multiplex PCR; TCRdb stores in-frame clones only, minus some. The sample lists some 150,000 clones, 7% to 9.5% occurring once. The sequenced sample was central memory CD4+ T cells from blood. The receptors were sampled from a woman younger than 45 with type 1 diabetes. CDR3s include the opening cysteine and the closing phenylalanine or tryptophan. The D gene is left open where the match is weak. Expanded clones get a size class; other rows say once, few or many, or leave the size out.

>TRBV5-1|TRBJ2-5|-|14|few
TGCGCCAGCAGCCGCGACAGTGACCAAGAGACCCAGTACTTC
CASSRDSDQETQYF
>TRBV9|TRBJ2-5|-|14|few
TGTGCCAGCAGCGTAGAAGCGTCGGCGGAGACCCAGTACTTC
CASSVEASAETQYF
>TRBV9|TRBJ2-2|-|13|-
TGTGCCAGCAGCACCTACAGGACCGGGGAGCTGTTTTTT
CASSTYRTGELFF
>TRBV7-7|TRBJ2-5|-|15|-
TGTGCTAGCAGCTTTTTGTCAGGGGCCGGCGAGACCCAGTACTTC
CASSFLSGAGETQYF
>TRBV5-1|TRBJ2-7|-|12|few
TGCGCCAGCAGCTTGGCCAATGAGAAGCAGTACTTC
CASSLANEKQYF
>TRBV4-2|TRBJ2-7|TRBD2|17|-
TGTGCCAGCAGCCAAGTAGCGGGAGGGTTAAGCTCCTACGAGCAGTACTTC
CASSQVAGGLSSYEQYF
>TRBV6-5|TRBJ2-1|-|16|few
TGTGCCAGCAGTTTTCCCGACGCGGGTCGGAACAATGAGCAGTTCTTC
CASSFPDAGRNNEQFF
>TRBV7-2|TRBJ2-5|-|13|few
TGTGCCAGCAGCTTAAACAGGCAAGAGACCCAGTACTTC
CASSLNRQETQYF
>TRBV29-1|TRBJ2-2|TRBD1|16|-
TGCAGCGTTGGGGGATCAAAGGGGGCAAACACCGGGGAGCTGTTTTTT
CSVGGSKGANTGELFF
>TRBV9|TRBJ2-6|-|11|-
TGTGCCAGCAGCCCCTCCGACGTCCTGACTTTC
CASSPSDVLTF
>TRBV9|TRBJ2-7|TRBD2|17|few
TGTGCCAGCAGCCCCAGGGAGGAGGGCGGGAGGGGTTACGAGCAGTACTTC
CASSPREEGGRGYEQYF
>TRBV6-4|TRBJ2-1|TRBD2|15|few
TGTGCCAGCAGCACCGGGACTAGCGGAAACAATGAGCAGTTCTTC
CASSTGTSGNNEQFF
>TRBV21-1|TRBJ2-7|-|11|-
TGTGCCAGACAGAAAAATTACGAGCAGTACTTC
CARQKNYEQYF
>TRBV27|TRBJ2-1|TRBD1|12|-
TGTGCCAGCAGTTCGACAGGGGATGAGCAGTTCTTC
CASSSTGDEQFF
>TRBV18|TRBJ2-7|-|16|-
TGTGCCAGCTCACCGGCCCCTGCGGACTACTCCTACGAGCAGTACTTC
CASSPAPADYSYEQYF
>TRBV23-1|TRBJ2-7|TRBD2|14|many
TGCGCCAGCAGTCAATCGAGCGGGAGCGGCGAGCAGTACTTC
CASSQSSGSGEQYF
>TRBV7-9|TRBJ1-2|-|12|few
TGTGCCAGCAGCCCCGGTAACTATGGCTACACCTTC
CASSPGNYGYTF
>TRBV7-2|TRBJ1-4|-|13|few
TGTGCCAGCAGCCCGTCAACTAATGAAAAACTGTTTTTT
CASSPSTNEKLFF
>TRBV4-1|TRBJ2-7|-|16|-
TGCGCCAGCAGCCGGTTTTACACCTACAGCTCCTACGAGCAGTACTTC
CASSRFYTYSSYEQYF
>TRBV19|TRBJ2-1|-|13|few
TGTGCCAGCGAGGAGTACGCCCTTGGTGAGCAGTTCTTC
CASEEYALGEQFF
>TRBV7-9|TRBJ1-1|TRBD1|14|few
TGTGCCAGCAGCTTTGCGGGACAGGGCACTGAAGCTTTCTTT
CASSFAGQGTEAFF
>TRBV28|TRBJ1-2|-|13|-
TGTGCCAGCAGTCACACAATTTTACAGGGCTACACCTTC
CASSHTILQGYTF
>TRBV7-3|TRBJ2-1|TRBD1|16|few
TGTGCCAGCAGCCCACACCCGGGACAGGGCGCCAATGAGCAGTTCTTC
CASSPHPGQGANEQFF
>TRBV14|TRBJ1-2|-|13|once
TGTGCCAGCGCTTTTACAGCTGAGCATGGCTACACCTTC
CASAFTAEHGYTF
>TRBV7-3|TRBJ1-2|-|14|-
TGTGCCAGCAGCTCGCGCCCCACTATGGGTGGCTACACCTTC
CASSSRPTMGGYTF
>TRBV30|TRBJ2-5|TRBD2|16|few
TGTGCCTGGAGTGAGGGACTAGCGGGAGGGCAAGAGACCCAGTACTTC
CAWSEGLAGGQETQYF
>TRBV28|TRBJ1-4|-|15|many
TGTGCCAGCAGTTTAGGTGGGGGGGCGCACGAAAAACTGTTTTTT
CASSLGGGAHEKLFF
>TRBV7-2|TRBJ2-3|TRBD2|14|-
TGTGCCAGCAGCTTAGGACTAGCGCAAGATACGCAGTATTTT
CASSLGLAQDTQYF
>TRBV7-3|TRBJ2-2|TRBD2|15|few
TGTGCCAGCAGCCCCAGCGGGGGGGGGACCGGGGAGCTGTTTTTT
CASSPSGGGTGELFF
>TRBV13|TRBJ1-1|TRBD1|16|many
TGTGCCAGCAGCTTAGAGGACAGGGTGAAGAACACTGAAGCTTTCTTT
CASSLEDRVKNTEAFF
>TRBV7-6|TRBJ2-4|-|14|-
TGTGCCAGCAGCCCAGGGTGGGCCAAAAACATTCAGTACTTC
CASSPGWAKNIQYF
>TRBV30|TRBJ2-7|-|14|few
TGTGCCTGGAGTTGGGGGCTATCTGACTACGAGCAGTACTTC
CAWSWGLSDYEQYF
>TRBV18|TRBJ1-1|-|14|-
TGTGCCAGCTCACCGAGGCAGGGTAACACTGAAGCTTTCTTT
CASSPRQGNTEAFF
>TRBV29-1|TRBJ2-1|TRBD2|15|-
TGCAGCGTCCTGAGGACTAGCGGGAGATACAATGAGCAGTTCTTC
CSVLRTSGRYNEQFF
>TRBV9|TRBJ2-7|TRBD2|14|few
TGTGCCAGCAGCTCCCCAGCGGGGTCCTACGAGCAGTACTTC
CASSSPAGSYEQYF
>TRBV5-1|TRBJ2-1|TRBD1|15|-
TGCGCCAGCAGCCAGGGGACAGGGCTTTGGGGTGAGCAGTTCTTC
CASSQGTGLWGEQFF
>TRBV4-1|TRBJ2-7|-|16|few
TGCGCCAGCAGCCAAGATTCGGTGAGGGCAGCCTACGAGCAGTACTTC
CASSQDSVRAAYEQYF
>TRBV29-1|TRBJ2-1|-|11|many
TGCAGCGTTTTCGCGGGGCAGGTCCTGTTCTTC
CSVFAGQVLFF
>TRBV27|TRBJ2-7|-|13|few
TGTGCCAGCAGTTTTTCGCCGATAGACGAGCAGTACTTC
CASSFSPIDEQYF
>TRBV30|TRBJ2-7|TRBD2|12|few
TGTGCCTGGAGTGTAGCGGGATTCGTGCAGTACTTC
CAWSVAGFVQYF
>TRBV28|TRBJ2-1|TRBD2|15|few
TGTGCCAGCAGTTCGGGGACTAGCGGATACAATGAGCAGTTCTTC
CASSSGTSGYNEQFF
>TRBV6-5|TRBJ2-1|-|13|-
TGTGCCAGCACCCCGCTCCTCCGCGGCGAGCAGTTCTTC
CASTPLLRGEQFF
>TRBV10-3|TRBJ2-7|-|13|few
TGTGCCATCCTAGACAGTTCCTCCTACGAGCAGTACTTC
CAILDSSSYEQYF
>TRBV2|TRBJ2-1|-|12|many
TGTGCCAGCGCGCTAGGCCTTAGTGAGCAGTTCTTC
CASALGLSEQFF
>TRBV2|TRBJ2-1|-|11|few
TGTGCCAGCAGGCTTACAAATGAGCAGTTCTTC
CASRLTNEQFF
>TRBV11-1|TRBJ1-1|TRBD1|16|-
TGTGCCAGCAGCGCCGGACAGGGGGCGATGAACACTGAAGCTTTCTTT
CASSAGQGAMNTEAFF
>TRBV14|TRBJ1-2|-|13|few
TGTGCCAGCAGCCGAGTTTGGGCGCATGGCTACACCTTC
CASSRVWAHGYTF
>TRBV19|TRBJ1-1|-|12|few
TGTGCCAGTAGTATTAGCGACACTGAAGCTTTCTTT
CASSISDTEAFF
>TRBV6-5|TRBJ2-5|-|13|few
TGTGCCAGCCGGTGGGGGGTGAAAGAGACCCAGTACTTC
CASRWGVKETQYF
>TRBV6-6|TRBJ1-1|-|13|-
TGTGCCAGCCCTAGCCCACTGAACACTGAAGCTTTCTTT
CASPSPLNTEAFF
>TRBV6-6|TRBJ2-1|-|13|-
TGTGCCAGCAGTGCCGGAGGGTACAATGAGCAGTTCTTC
CASSAGGYNEQFF
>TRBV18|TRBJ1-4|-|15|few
TGTGCCAGCTCACCACCTAACTGGGGGGATGAAAAACTGTTTTTT
CASSPPNWGDEKLFF